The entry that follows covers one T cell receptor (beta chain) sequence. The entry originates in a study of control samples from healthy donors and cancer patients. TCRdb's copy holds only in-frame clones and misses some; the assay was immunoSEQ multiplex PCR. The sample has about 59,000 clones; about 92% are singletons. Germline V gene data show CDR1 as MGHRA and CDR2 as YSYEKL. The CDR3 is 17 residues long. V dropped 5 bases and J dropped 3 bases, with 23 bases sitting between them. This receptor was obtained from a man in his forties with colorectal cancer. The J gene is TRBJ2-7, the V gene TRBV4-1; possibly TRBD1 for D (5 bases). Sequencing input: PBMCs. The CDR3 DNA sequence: TGCGCCAGCAGCTATGACCTAAAATCGGACAACATCTACGAGCAGTACTTC. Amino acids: CASSYDLKSDNIYEQYF.